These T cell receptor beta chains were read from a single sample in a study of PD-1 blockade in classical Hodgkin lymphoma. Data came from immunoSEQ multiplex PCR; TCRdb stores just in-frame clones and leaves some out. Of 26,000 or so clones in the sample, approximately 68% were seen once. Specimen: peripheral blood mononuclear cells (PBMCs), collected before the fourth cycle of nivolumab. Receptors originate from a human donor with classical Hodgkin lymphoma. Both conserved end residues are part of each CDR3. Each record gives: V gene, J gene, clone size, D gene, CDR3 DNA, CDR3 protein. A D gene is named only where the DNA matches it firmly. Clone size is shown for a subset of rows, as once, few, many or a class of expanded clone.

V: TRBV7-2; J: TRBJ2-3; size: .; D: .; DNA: TGTGCCAGCAGCCCCCCGCGCCGGCCCCTTGGGGGCACAGATACGCAGTATTTT; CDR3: CASSPPRRPLGGTDTQYF
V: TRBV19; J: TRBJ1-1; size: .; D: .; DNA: TGTGCCAGTAGTATCGCTAGGGTCGTTAACACTGAAGCTTTCTTT; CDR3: CASSIARVVNTEAFF
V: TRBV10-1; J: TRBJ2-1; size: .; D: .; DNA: TGCGCCGAGAGGGGCTTTAGGACTATAGTCAGGTGGAGTGAGCAGTTCTTC; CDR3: CAERGFRTIVRWSEQFF
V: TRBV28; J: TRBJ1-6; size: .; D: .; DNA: TGTGCCAGTTCGGGAATCAAAGATTCACCCCTCCACTTT; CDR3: CASSGIKDSPLHF
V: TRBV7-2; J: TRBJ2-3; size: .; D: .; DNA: TGTGCCAGCAGCTTAGTGAGGGTGCGGGGCACAGATACGCAGTATTTT; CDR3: CASSLVRVRGTDTQYF
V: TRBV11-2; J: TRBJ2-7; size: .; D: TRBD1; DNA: TGTGCCAGCAGCTTAGCAGGGGGCCCCTACGAGCAGTACTTC; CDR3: CASSLAGGPYEQYF
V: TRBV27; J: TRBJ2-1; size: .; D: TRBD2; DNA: TGTGCCATTTTGCGGGAGACTGGTGAGCAGTTCTTC; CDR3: CAILRETGEQFF
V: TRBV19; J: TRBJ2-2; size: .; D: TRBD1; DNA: TGTGCCAGTAGTATATGGACAGGGGGCGACGGGGAGCTGTTTTTT; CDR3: CASSIWTGGDGELFF
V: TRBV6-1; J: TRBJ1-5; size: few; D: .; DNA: TGTGCCAGCAGTGCCGCAAGGGAACAGCCCCAGCATTTT; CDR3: CASSAAREQPQHF
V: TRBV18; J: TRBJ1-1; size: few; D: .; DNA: TGTGCCAGCTCACCCTCCGGGTCCCAGGGCACTGAAGCTTTCTTT; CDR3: CASSPSGSQGTEAFF
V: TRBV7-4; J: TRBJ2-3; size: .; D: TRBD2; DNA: TGTGCCAGCAGCTTATGCGGACTAGCGGTGAGCACAGATACGCAGTATTTT; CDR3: CASSLCGLAVSTDTQYF
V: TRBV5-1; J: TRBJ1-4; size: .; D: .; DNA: TGCGCCAGCAGCGAGGATGTGGGGATGGGTGAAAAACTGTTTTTT; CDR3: CASSEDVGMGEKLFF
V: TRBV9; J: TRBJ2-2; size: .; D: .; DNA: TGTGCCAGCAGCGTAGGGCCAGGCCAGAACACCGGGGAGCTGTTTTTT; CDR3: CASSVGPGQNTGELFF
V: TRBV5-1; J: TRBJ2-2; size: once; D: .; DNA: TGCGCCAGCAGCTGGGACGGAGCGAACACCGGGGAGCTGTTTTTT; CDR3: CASSWDGANTGELFF
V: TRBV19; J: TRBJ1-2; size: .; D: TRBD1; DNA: TGTGCCACCAGGGTTGGGCTCACAGGGGTAGTTGGCTACACCTTC; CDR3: CATRVGLTGVVGYTF
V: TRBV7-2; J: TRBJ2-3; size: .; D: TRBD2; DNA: TGTGCCAGCAGCTTTTGGACTAGCGGGAGAGTCGCAGATACGCAGTATTTT; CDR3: CASSFWTSGRVADTQYF
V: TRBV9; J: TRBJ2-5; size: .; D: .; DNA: TGTGCCAGCAGCGTAGGAGGGGGGGTCGGAGAGACCCAGTACTTC; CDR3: CASSVGGGVGETQYF
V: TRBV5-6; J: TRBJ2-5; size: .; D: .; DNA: TGTGCCAGCAGCTCCGGACGGATCCAAGAGACCCAGTACTTC; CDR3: CASSSGRIQETQYF
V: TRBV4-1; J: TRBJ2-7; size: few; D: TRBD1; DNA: TGCGCCAGCAGCCAAGCCCAGGGACAGCAAGCCTACGAGCAGTACTTC; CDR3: CASSQAQGQQAYEQYF
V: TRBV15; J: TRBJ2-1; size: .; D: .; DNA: TGTGCCACCAGCAGAGAAAAGGATAGCTCCTACAATGAGCAGTTCTTC; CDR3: CATSREKDSSYNEQFF
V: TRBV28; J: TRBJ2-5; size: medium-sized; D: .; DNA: TGTGCCAGCACCTCCCGGGGGCGAGAGACCCAGTACTTC; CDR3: CASTSRGRETQYF
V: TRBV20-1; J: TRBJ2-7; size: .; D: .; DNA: TGCAGCGTACTTAGCTCCTACGAGCAGTACTTC; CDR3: CSVLSSYEQYF
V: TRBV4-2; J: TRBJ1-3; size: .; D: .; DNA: TGTGCCAGCAGCCAAGAAGCGACAGTTCCTGGAAACACCATATATTTT; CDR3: CASSQEATVPGNTIYF
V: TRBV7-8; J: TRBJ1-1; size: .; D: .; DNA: TGTGCCAGCAGTCGTCTAGTTGGACTGATGAACACTGAAGCTTTCTTT; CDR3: CASSRLVGLMNTEAFF
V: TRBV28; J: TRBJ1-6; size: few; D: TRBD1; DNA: TGTGCCAGCAGTACCGGACAGGGGGGTGGCAATTCACCCCTCCACTTT; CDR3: CASSTGQGGGNSPLHF
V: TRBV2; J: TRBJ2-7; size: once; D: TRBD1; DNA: TGTGCCAGCCAGGGGGTTGGATACGAGCAGTACTTC; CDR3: CASQGVGYEQYF
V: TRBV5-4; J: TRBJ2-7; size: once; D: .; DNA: TGTGCCAGCAGCTTGGGACGGACTTTCACCTACGAGCAGTACTTC; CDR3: CASSLGRTFTYEQYF
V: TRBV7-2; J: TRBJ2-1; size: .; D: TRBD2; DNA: TGTGCCAGCAGCCCAAGCGGGACTAGCGGGGGTCGTCGGTTCTTC; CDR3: CASSPSGTSGGRRFF
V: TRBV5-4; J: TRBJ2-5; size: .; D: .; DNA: TGTGCCAGCAGCTTGGGGCTTTTAATCGGGGGAGAGGGGGGCCAGTACTTC; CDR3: CASSLGLLIGGEGGQYF
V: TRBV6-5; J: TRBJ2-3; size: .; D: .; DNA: TGTGCCAGCAGTTACGGAGATACGCAGTATTTT; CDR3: CASSYGDTQYF
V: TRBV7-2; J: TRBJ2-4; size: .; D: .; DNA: TGTGCCAGCAGACACGGAGGTGGAGCCAAAAACATTCAGTACTTC; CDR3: CASRHGGGAKNIQYF
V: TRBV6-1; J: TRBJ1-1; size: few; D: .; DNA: TGTGCCAGCAGTGAACAATACCGTAGACAAAACACTGAAGCTTTCTTT; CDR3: CASSEQYRRQNTEAFF